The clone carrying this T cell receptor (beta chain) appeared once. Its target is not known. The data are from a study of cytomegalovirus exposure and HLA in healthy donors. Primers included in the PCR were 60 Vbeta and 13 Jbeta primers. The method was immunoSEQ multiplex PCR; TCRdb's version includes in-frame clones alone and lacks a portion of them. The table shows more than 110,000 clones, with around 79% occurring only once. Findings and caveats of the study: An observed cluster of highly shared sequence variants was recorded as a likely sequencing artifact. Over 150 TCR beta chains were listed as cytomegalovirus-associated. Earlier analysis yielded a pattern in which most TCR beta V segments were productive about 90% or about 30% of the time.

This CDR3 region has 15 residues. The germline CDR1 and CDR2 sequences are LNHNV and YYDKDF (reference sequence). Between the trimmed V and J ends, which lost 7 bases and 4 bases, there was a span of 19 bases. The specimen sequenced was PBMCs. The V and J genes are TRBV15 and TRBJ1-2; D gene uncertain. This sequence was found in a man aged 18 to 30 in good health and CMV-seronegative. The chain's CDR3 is CATTKKHYESYGYTF. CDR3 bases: TGTGCCACCACCAAGAAGCACTATGAAAGCTATGGCTACACCTTC.